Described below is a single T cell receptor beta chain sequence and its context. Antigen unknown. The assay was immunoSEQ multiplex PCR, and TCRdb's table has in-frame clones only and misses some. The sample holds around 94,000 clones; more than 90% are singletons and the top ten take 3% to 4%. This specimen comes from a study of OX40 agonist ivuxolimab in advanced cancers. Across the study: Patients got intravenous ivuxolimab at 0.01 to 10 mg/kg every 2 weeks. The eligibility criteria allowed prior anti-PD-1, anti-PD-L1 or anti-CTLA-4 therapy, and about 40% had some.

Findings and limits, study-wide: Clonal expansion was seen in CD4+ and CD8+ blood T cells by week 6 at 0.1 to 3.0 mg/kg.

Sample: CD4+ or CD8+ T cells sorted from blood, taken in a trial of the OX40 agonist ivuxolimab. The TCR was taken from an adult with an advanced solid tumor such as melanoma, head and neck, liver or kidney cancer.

In nucleotides, the CDR3 is TGCGCCAGCAGCTTGGGGACTAAGGGGAGTGGATGGGGCACAGATACGCAGTATTTT. It specifies CASSLGTKGSGWGTDTQYF. The chain links TRBV5-1 to TRBJ2-3, with D tentatively TRBD2 (6 bases). Germline V gene data show CDR1 as SGHRS and CDR2 as YFSETQ. The V and J ends lost 0 bases and 1 base respectively, with 21 bases between them. The CDR3 totals 19 residues.